The 23 T cell receptor beta chains below all came from one sample that was sequenced in a study of cytomegalovirus exposure and HLA in healthy donors. Assay: immunoSEQ multiplex PCR; the TCRdb copy retains only in-frame clones and omits some. The sample records 75,000 to 90,000 clones, around 95% being singletons. Sample: PBMCs. The receptors derive from a woman aged 18-30 years in good health and CMV-seronegative.

The CDR3 DNA follows: TGTGCCAGCAGCTTTCGCCCAGAGGTAACGCAGTATTTT. Translating it yields CASSFRPEVTQYF. The chain recombines TRBV5-4 with TRBJ2-3; D not resolved. CDR3 length: 13 amino acids. Germline CDR1 SGHNT, CDR2 YYREEE (reference sequence). Trimming stripped 2 bases from V and 9 bases from J, with 13 bases between.

The chain has TRBV9 and TRBJ2-2; possibly TRBD2 for D (6 bases). This CDR3 is 16 amino acids long. The V gene's germline CDR1 is SGDLS and CDR2 YYNGEE. Trimming cost V 4 bases and J 1 base, with 14 bases left between them. Written as DNA, the CDR3 is TGTGCCAGCAGCTTGGCCGCGCGGGAGAACACCGGGGAGCTGTTTTTT. Translated, it gives CASSLAARENTGELFF.

This rearrangement joins TRBV10-2 to TRBJ2-5, with D perhaps matching TRBD2 (5 bases). Trimming shortened V by 8 bases and J by 2 bases, and 15 bases separated the two germline ends. The CDR3 runs 14 residues. CDR1 and CDR2 (germline): WSHSY, SAAADI. CDR3 loop: CASGWTLSQETQYF. CDR3 DNA: TGCGCCAGCGGATGGACTTTATCTCAAGAGACCCAGTACTTC.

The CDR3 spells CASSSSGGGNQPQHF. The CDR3 coding sequence is TGTGCCAGCAGCTCCTCTGGGGGGGGCAATCAGCCCCAGCATTTT. This chain uses TRBV7-9 with TRBJ1-5; TRBD1 is a possible D gene (5 bases). Trimming cost V 4 bases and J 2 bases, with 12 bases left between them. Germline loops: CDR1 SEHNR, CDR2 FQNEAQ (reference sequence). This CDR3 region has 15 residues.

The rearrangement links TRBV7-9 to TRBJ2-7; D might be TRBD1 (5 bases). The CDR3 loop spans 14 amino acids. V was pared by 1 base and J by 0 bases, with 7 bases between. Germline V CDR1 and CDR2: SEHNR, FQNEAQ (reference sequence). CDR3 nucleotide sequence: TGTGCCAGCAGCTTAGACAGGAGCTCCTACGAGCAGTACTTC. Its translation is CASSLDRSSYEQYF.

This clone was detected once. The V call is TRBV7-9, the J call TRBJ2-3; D is perhaps TRBD2 (6 bases). The V end was cut by 10 bases, the J end by 0 bases, with 17 bases between. Germline-derived CDR1 and CDR2 are SEHNR and FQNEAQ (reference sequence). This CDR3 spans 15 amino acids. The CDR3 protein is CATPQRANSTDTQYF. The CDR3 DNA reads TGTGCCACCCCCCAGCGGGCGAATAGCACAGATACGCAGTATTTT.

This chain links TRBV5-1 with TRBJ2-1; the D gene is possibly TRBD2 (7 bases). V gave up 6 bases and J gave up 4 bases, with 17 bases separating them. CDR1 and CDR2 from the germline V gene are SGHRS and YFSETQ. The CDR3 totals 15 residues. The CDR3 spells CASTLGGPLYNEQFF. The CDR3 DNA is TGCGCCAGCACCCTGGGGGGGCCCTTATACAATGAGCAGTTCTTC.

V and J are TRBV2 and TRBJ2-3; D perhaps matches TRBD1 (6 bases). Trimming removed 8 bases at V and 0 bases at J, with 18 bases between. The CDR3 totals 16 residues. Germline V gives CDR1 SNHLY, CDR2 FYNNEI. CDR3 sequence: CASLAGARLSTDTQYF. CDR3 nucleotide sequence: TGTGCCAGCCTAGCAGGGGCAAGGCTGAGCACAGATACGCAGTATTTT.

The chain is built from TRBV29-1 and TRBJ2-2; D possibly corresponds to TRBD1 (6 bases). Trimming left V 5 bases short and J 4 bases short, with 8 bases between. This CDR3 is 12 amino acids long. Per the germline V gene, CDR1 is SQVTM and CDR2 is ANQGSEA. CDR3 protein: CSVRDITGELFF. The DNA of the CDR3 is TGCAGCGTTAGGGACATCACCGGGGAGCTGTTTTTT.

The chain recombines TRBV7-9 with TRBJ2-2; the D is unclear. Per germline, CDR1 SEHNR and CDR2 FQNEAQ (reference sequence). The V end was cut by 1 base, the J end by 1 base, with 7 bases between. This CDR3 is built from 15 residues. DNA of the CDR3: TGTGCCAGCAGCTTAGTGGCGGAGAACACCGGGGAGCTGTTTTTT. This codes for CASSLVAENTGELFF.

CDR3 sequence (DNA): TGTGCCAGCAAAACCCTCCGACAGACAGATACGCAGTATTTT. Translation gives CASKTLRQTDTQYF. The gene calls are TRBV27 and TRBJ2-3; maybe TRBD1 (5 bases). The V and J ends lost 7 bases and 3 bases respectively, with 14 bases between them. CDR3 length: 14 amino acids. From germline, CDR1 is MNHEY and CDR2 SMNVEV (reference sequence).

This chain uses TRBV6-5 with TRBJ1-2; D is ambiguous. CDR3 size: 11 residues. Trimming removed 8 bases at V and 3 bases at J, with 7 bases between. CDR1 MNHEY and CDR2 SVGAGI come from the germline V gene. The CDR3 here is CASRADYGYTF. CDR3 DNA: TGTGCCAGCCGCGCTGACTATGGCTACACCTTC.

The gene calls are TRBV7-2 and TRBJ1-6; tentative D call: TRBD1 (5 bases). The CDR3 extends over 15 amino acids. The V end was cut by 2 bases, the J end by 13 bases, with 18 bases between. Germline V gene lookup returns CDR1 SGHTA and CDR2 FQGNSA. The CDR3: CASSLYRQADPPLHF. The CDR3 DNA follows: TGTGCCAGCAGCTTATACAGGCAGGCCGATCCGCCCCTCCACTTT. Filled out from reference TRBV7-2 and TRBJ1-6, the complete variable domain reads GAGVSQSPSNKVTEKGKDVELRCDPISGHTALYWYRQSLGQGLEFLIYFQGNSAPDKSGLPSDRFSAERTGGSVSTLTIQRTQQEDSAVYLCASSLYRQADPPLHFGNGTRLTVT.

The chain links TRBV19 to TRBJ2-7; D gene ambiguous. V lost 3 bases to trimming and J lost 6 bases, with 9 bases between them. Germline values: CDR1 LNHDA, CDR2 SQIVND (reference sequence). The CDR3 loop spans 12 amino acids. The CDR3 is CASSIPSGEQYF. As DNA, the CDR3 is TGTGCCAGTAGTATTCCTAGTGGCGAGCAGTACTTC.

This rearrangement joins TRBV9 to TRBJ2-7, with 10 nucleotides matching TRBD1. The CDR3 is made up of 15 amino acids. Germline-derived CDR1 and CDR2 are SGDLS and YYNGEE. The trim removed 0 bases at V and 7 bases at J, leaving 7 bases unmatched. CDR3 sequence reads: CASSVGTGGVGEQYF. The CDR3 DNA follows: TGTGCCAGCAGCGTAGGGACAGGGGGGGTGGGGGAGCAGTACTTC.

This clone was seen only once. The V and J genes are TRBV6-6 and TRBJ1-1; D unresolved. The CDR3 is made up of 9 amino acids. Germline V gives CDR1 MNHNY, CDR2 SVGAGI (reference sequence). Trimming removed 5 bases from V and 9 bases from J, with 4 bases in between. Here the CDR3 DNA reads TGTGCCAGCAGTCCCAAAGCTTTCTTT. Translated: CASSPKAFF.

In this sample, this clone turned up once. The rearrangement joins TRBV12-5 to TRBJ1-2, with TRBD1 as a possible D gene (6 bases). The CDR3 totals 13 residues. V dropped 5 bases and J dropped 0 bases, with 7 bases sitting between them. The germline V gene encodes CDR1 LGHNT and CDR2 FRNRAP. CDR3 in DNA: TGTGCTAGTGGTGGACAGTCTAACTATGGCTACACCTTC. Protein sequence: CASGGQSNYGYTF.

V usage is TRBV4-3 and J usage is TRBJ2-7; D unclear. The CDR3 is made up of 14 amino acids. V was trimmed by 0 bases and J by 3 bases, leaving 9 bases between them. Germline-derived CDR1 and CDR2 are LGHNA and YSLEER. CDR3 nucleotides: TGCGCCAGCAGCCAAGATCTTGGCGGCTACGAGCAGTACTTC. It encodes CASSQDLGGYEQYF.

The chain recombines TRBV4-3 with TRBJ1-2, with 7 bases identical to TRBD1. Germline V gene data show CDR1 as LGHNA and CDR2 as YSLEER. J was trimmed by 7 bases and V by 5 bases; bases with no gene match: 4. The CDR3 is 12 amino acids. CDR3 protein: CASSVQGFGYTF. The CDR3 bases are TGCGCCAGCAGCGTACAGGGGTTTGGCTACACCTTC.

The chain employs TRBV13 and TRBJ1-1, with unresolved D. This CDR3 spans 13 amino acids. Germline-derived CDR1 and CDR2 are PRHDT and FYEKMQ (reference sequence). V dropped 7 bases and J dropped 11 bases, with 20 bases sitting between them. CDR3 region: CASTPGARVEAFF. CDR3 in DNA: TGTGCCAGCACCCCGGGAGCCCGTGTGGAGGCTTTCTTT.

The rearrangement joins TRBV28 to TRBJ1-5; a possible D gene is TRBD1 (5 bases). Trimming shortened V by 5 bases and J by 3 bases, and 17 bases separated the two germline ends. The CDR3 consists of 16 residues. The germline V gene encodes CDR1 MDHEN and CDR2 SYDVKM. CDR3 nucleotide sequence: TGTGCCAGCAGTCTTCGGGGGAGATTATCCAATCAGCCCCAGCATTTT. This codes for CASSLRGRLSNQPQHF. Full variable domain (outside the CDR3, taken from reference TRBV28 and TRBJ1-5): DVKVTQSSRYLVKRTGEKVFLECVQDMDHENMFWYRQDPGLGLRLIYFSYDVKMKEKGDIPEGYSVSREKKERFSLILESASTNQTSMYLCASSLRGRLSNQPQHFGDGTRLSIL.

This clone was seen a single time. This chain links TRBV11-2 with TRBJ2-7; TRBD1 aligns across 7 bases. V was pared by 5 bases and J by 2 bases, with 12 bases of the junction left unmatched. Germline CDR1 reads SGHAT; CDR2 reads FQNNGV. The CDR3 extends over 16 amino acids. The CDR3 nucleotides read TGTGCCAGCAGCGTCCAGGGGCAGGGGGTTCCCTACGAGCAGTACTTC. Translating gives CASSVQGQGVPYEQYF.

This clone was detected only once. As DNA, the CDR3 is TGTGCCAGCAGCCTTCGGGTCAGCTACACCTTC. It yields the protein CASSLRVSYTF. The chain combines TRBV5-8 with TRBJ1-2, with D hard to call. Germline lookup yields CDR1 SGHTS and CDR2 YDEGEE. V was pared by 4 bases and J by 9 bases, with 10 bases between. CDR3 length: 11 residues.